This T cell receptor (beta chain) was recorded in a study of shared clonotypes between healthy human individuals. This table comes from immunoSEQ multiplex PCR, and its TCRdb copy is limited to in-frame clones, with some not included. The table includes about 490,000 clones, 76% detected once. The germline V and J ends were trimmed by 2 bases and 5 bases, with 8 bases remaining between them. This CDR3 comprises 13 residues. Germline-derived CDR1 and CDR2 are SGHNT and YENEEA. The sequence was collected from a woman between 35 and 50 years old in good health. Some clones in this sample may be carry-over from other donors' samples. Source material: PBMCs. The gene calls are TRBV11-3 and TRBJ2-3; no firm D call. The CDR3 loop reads CASSLNPLDTQYF. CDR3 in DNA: TGTGCCAGCAGCTTAAACCCTCTAGATACGCAGTATTTT.